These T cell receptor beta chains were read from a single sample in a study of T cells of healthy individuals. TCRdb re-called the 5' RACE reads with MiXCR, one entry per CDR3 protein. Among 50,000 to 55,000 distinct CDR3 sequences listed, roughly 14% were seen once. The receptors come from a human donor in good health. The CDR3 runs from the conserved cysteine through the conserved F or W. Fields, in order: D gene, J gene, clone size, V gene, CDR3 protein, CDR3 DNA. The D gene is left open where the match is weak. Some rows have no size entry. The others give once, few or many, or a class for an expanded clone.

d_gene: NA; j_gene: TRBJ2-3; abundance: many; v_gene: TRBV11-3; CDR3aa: CASSLRTDTQYF; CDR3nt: TGTGCCAGCAGCCTACGTACAGATACGCAGTATTTT
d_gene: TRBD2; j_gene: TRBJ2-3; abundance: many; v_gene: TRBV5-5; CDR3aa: CASRRTGTSGTDTQYF; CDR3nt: TGTGCCAGCAGAAGGACCGGGACTAGCGGCACAGATACGCAGTATTTT
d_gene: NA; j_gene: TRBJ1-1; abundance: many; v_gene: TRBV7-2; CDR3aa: CASSPDRLNTEAFF; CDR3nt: TGTGCCAGCAGCCCCGACAGACTGAACACTGAAGCTTTCTTT
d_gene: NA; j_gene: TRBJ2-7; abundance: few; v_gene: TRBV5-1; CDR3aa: CASSLVGRFYEQYF; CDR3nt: TGCGCCAGCAGCTTGGTGGGCAGATTCTACGAGCAGTACTTC
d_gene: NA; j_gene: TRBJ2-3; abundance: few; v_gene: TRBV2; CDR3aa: CASSEGAPTDTQYF; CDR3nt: TGTGCCAGCAGTGAGGGGGCGCCCACAGATACGCAGTATTTT
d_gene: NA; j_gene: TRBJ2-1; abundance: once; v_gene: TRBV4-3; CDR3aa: CASSQEWPEGGYEQFF; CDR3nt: TGCGCCAGCAGCCAAGAATGGCCTGAGGGGGGCTATGAGCAGTTCTTC
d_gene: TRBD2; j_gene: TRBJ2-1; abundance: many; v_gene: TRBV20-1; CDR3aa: CSARPSGSDEQFF; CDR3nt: TGCAGTGCTAGGCCTAGCGGGAGCGATGAGCAGTTCTTC
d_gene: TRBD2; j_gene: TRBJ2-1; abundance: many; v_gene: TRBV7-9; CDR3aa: CASSLAAGESASNEQFF; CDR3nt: TGTGCCAGCAGCTTAGCGGCGGGGGAGAGCGCATCCAATGAGCAGTTCTTC
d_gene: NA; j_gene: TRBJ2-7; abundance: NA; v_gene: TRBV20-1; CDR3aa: CSARDVILYEQYF; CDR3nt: TGCAGTGCTAGAGATGTAATCCTTTACGAGCAGTACTTC
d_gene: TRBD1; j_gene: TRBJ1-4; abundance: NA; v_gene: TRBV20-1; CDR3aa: CSARSTGTSGEKLFF; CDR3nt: TGCAGTGCTAGATCGACAGGGACATCGGGTGAAAAACTGTTTTTT
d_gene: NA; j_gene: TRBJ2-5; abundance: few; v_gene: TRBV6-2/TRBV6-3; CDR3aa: CASSSLDGEETQYF; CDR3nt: TGTGCCAGCAGTTCATTGGACGGTGAAGAGACCCAGTACTTC
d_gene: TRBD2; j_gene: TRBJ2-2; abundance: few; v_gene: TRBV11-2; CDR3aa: CASSLDRSSGNTGELFF; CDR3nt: TGTGCCAGCAGCTTAGATCGGTCTAGCGGGAACACCGGGGAGCTGTTTTTT
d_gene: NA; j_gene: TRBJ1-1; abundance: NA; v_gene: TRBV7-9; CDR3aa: CASSSRREAEAFF; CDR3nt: TGTGCCAGCAGCTCCCGCAGGGAGGCTGAAGCTTTCTTT
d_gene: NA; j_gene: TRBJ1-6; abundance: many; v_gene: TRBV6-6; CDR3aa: CASSYGGYNSPLHF; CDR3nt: TGTGCCAGCAGTTACGGCGGCTATAATTCACCCCTCCACTTT
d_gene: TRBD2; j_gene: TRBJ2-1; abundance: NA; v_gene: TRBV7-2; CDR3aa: CASSHGRGGRDEQFF; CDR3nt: TGTGCCAGCAGCCACGGGCGGGGGGGCCGAGATGAGCAGTTCTTC
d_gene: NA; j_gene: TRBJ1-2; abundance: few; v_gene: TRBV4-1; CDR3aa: CASSQEEGVTYGYTF; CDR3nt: TGCGCCAGCAGCCAAGAAGAGGGGGTTACCTATGGCTACACCTTC
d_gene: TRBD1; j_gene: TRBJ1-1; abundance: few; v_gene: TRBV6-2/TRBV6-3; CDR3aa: CASSYPSGTARTIITEAFF; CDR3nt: TGTGCCAGCAGTTACCCATCCGGGACAGCGAGAACCATTATCACTGAAGCTTTCTTT
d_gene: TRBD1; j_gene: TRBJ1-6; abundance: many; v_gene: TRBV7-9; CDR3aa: CASSWGQTVNSPLHF; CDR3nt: TGTGCCAGCAGCTGGGGACAGACAGTCAATTCACCCCTCCACTTT
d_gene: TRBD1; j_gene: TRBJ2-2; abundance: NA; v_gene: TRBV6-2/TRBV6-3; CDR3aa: CASDRGQQTGELFF; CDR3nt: TGTGCCAGTGACAGGGGGCAACAAACCGGGGAGCTGTTTTTT
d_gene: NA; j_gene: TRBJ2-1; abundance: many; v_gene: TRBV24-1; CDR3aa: CATSDLPGWSSYNEQFF; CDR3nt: TGTGCCACCAGTGATTTGCCAGGTTGGAGCTCCTACAATGAGCAGTTCTTC
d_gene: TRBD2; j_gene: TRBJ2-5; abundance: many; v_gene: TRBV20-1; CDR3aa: CSARPLAGTRGTQYF; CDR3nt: TGCAGTGCTAGACCACTAGCGGGAACGCGCGGGACCCAGTACTTC
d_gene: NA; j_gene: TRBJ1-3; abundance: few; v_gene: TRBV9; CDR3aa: CASGLGGPSGNTIYF; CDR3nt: TGTGCCAGCGGTTTGGGGGGGCCCTCTGGAAACACCATATATTTT
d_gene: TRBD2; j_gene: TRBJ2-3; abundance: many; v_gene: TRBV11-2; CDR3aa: CASSRSGSGPDTQYF; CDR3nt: TGTGCCAGCAGCCGAAGCGGGAGCGGGCCAGATACGCAGTATTTT
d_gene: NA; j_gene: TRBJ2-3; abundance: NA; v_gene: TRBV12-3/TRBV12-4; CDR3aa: CASSSVGGRFIDTQYF; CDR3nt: TGTGCCAGCAGTAGCGTTGGGGGAAGATTTATAGATACGCAGTATTTT
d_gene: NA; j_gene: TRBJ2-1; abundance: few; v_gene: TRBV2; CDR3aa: CASSGPGYNNEQFF; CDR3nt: TGTGCCAGCAGTGGTCCGGGCTACAACAATGAGCAGTTCTTC
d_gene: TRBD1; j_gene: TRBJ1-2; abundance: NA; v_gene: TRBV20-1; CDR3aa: CSAERQGGYGYTF; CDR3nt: TGCAGTGCCGAGAGACAGGGAGGCTATGGCTACACCTTC
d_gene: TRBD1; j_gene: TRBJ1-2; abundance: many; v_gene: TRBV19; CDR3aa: CASYRQGANLMGYTF; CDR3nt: TGTGCCAGTTACCGACAGGGGGCAAATTTGATGGGCTACACCTTC
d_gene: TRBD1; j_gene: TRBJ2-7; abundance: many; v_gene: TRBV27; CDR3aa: CASSTDREAYEQYF; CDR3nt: TGTGCCAGCAGCACGGACAGGGAAGCCTACGAGCAGTACTTC
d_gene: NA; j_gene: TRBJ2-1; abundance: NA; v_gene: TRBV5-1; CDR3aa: CASSYRLGNEQFF; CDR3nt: TGTGCCAGCAGCTACCGCTTGGGTAACGAGCAGTTCTTC
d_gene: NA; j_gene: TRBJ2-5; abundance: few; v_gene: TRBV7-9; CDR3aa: CASSIHRAPQETQYF; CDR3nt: TGTGCCAGCAGCATACACAGGGCTCCCCAAGAGACCCAGTACTTC
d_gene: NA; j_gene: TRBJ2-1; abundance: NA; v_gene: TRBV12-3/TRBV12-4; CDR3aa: CASSPTSIDNEQFF; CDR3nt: TGTGCCAGCAGTCCAACTAGTATTGACAATGAGCAGTTCTTC
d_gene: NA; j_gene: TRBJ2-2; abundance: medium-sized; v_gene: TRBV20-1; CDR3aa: CSARDLRTENTGELFF; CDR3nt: TGCAGTGCTAGAGATCTGCGGACGGAGAACACCGGGGAGCTGTTTTTT
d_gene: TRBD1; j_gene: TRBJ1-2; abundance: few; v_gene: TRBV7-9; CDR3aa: CASSLGQGNGYTF; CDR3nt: TGTGCCAGCAGCTTGGGACAGGGGAACGGCTACACCTTC
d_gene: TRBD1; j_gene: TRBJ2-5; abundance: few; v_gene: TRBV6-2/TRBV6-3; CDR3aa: CASSYQGAAETQYF; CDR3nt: TGTGCCAGCAGTTACCAGGGGGCGGCGGAGACCCAGTACTTC
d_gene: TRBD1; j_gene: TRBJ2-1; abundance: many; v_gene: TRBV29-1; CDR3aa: CSVLRTGARNEQFF; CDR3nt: TGCAGCGTTCTGAGGACAGGGGCAAGGAATGAGCAGTTCTTC
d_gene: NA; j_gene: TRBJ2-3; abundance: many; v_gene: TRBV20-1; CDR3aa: CSANFLRKSTDTQYF; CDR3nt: TGCAGTGCTAATTTTCTCAGGAAAAGCACAGATACGCAGTATTTT
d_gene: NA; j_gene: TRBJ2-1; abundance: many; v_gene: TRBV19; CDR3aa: CASTGTGSSYNEQFF; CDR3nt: TGTGCCAGTACTGGGACCGGGAGCTCCTACAATGAGCAGTTCTTC
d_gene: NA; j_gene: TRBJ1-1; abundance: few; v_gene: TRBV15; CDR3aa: CATSRLSVTNTEAFF; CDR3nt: TGTGCCACCAGCCGGCTCTCGGTTACGAACACTGAAGCTTTCTTT
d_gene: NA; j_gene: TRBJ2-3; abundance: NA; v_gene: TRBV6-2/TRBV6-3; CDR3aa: CASSPGFTDTQYF; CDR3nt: TGTGCCAGCAGCCCGGGCTTCACAGATACGCAGTATTTT
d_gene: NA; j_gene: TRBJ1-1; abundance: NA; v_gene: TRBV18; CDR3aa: CASSLRGGDTEAFF; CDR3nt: TGTGCCAGCTCCCTTCGGGGGGGGGACACTGAAGCTTTCTTT
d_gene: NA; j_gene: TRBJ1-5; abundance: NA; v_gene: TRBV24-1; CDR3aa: CATSGPGQKANQPQHF; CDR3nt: TGTGCCACCAGTGGTCCGGGACAAAAGGCCAATCAGCCCCAGCATTTT
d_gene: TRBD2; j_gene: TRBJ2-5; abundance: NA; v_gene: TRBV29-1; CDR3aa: CSVEGGGKTQYF; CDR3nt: TGCAGCGTTGAAGGGGGGGGGAAGACCCAGTACTTC
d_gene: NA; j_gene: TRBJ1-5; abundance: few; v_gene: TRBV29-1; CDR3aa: CSVVQGSGQPQHF; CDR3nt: TGCAGCGTTGTCCAGGGCTCCGGTCAGCCCCAGCATTTT
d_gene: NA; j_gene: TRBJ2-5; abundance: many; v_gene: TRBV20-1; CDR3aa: CSARFPGETQYF; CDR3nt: TGCAGTGCTAGATTCCCGGGAGAGACCCAGTACTTC
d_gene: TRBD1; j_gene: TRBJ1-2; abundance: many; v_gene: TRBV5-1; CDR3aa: CASSLGQGGYGYTF; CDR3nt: TGCGCCAGCAGCTTGGGACAGGGGGGCTATGGCTACACCTTC
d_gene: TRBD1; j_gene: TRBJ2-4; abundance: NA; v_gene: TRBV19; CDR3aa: CATQPTGGGDIQYF; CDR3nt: TGTGCCACCCAACCTACAGGGGGCGGGGACATTCAGTACTTC
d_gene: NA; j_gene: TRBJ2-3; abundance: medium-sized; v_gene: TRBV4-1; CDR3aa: CASSTKSSVPTDTQYF; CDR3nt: TGCGCCAGCAGCACCAAGTCCTCAGTACCCACAGATACGCAGTATTTT
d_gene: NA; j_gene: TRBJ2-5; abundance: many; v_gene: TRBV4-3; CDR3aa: CASSQDSGPRETQYF; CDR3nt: TGCGCCAGCAGCCAAGATTCGGGACCTAGAGAGACCCAGTACTTC
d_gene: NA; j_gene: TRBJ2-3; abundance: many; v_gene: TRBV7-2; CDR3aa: CASSTTGTSTDTQYF; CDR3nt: TGTGCCAGCAGCACTACCGGGACTAGCACAGATACGCAGTATTTT
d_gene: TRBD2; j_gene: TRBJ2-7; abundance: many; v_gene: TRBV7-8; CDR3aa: CASSLRTSGSYEQYF; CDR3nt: TGTGCCAGCAGCTTAAGGACTAGCGGATCCTACGAGCAGTACTTC
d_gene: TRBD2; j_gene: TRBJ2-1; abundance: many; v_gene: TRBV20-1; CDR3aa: CSARGTTSGRTNEQFF; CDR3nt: TGCAGTGCTAGAGGAACGACTAGCGGGAGGACCAATGAGCAGTTCTTC
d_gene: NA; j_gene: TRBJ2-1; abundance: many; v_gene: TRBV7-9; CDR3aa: CASSSLAGKEEQFF; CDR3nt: TGTGCCAGCAGCTCCCTGGCAGGGAAGGAAGAGCAGTTCTTC
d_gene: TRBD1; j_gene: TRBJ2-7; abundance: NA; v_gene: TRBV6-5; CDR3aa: CASRGQGYYEQYF; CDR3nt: TGTGCCAGCAGGGGACAGGGGTACTACGAGCAGTACTTC
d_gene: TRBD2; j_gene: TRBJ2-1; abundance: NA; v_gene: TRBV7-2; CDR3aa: CASSLGRGISSYNEQFF; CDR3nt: TGTGCCAGCAGCTTGGGGCGGGGGATCAGCTCCTACAATGAGCAGTTCTTC
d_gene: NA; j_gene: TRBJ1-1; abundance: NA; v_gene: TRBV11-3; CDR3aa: CASSQQANTEAFF; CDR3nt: TGTGCCAGCAGCCAACAGGCGAACACTGAAGCTTTCTTT
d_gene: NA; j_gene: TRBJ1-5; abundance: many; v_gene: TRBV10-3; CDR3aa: CAISERGYNQPQHF; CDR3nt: TGTGCCATCAGTGAGAGGGGTTACAATCAGCCCCAGCATTTT
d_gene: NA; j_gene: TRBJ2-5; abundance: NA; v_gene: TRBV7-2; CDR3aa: CASSPMHSSETQYF; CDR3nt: TGTGCCAGCAGTCCTATGCATTCCTCAGAGACCCAGTACTTC
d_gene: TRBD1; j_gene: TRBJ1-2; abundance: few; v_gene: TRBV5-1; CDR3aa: CASSSGQINYGYTF; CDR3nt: TGCGCCAGCAGCTCGGGACAGATAAACTATGGCTACACCTTC